What follows are 23 T cell receptor beta chains derived from one specimen sequenced in a study of tumor-infiltrating lymphocytes in primary liver carcinoma. Priming with a constant-region primer yielded TCR beta cDNA from 450 to 600 ng total RNA. Three nested multiplex PCR rounds, a slightly modified ARM-PCR, produced the libraries for TCR beta. Running 10 cycles apiece, the first two PCR rounds relied on TRBV1-TRBV30 forward primers together with a C-beta reverse primer. MiXCR, run by TCRdb on the multiplex PCR reads, gives a single entry per CDR3 protein. The data show roughly 53,000 distinct CDR3 sequences, about 70% seen once. Co-extraction of RNA and DNA was performed on about 18-33 mg of unsorted bulk tissue. Sample: liver tumor tissue from sampling region 2. Subset here: tumor region T2, inferior pole. Receptors originate from a man aged 35 to 55 with primary liver carcinoma and hepatitis B virus infection.

This clonotype was observed a handful of times. The J gene is TRBJ2-5, the V gene TRBV28, with D perhaps given as TRBD1 or TRBD2 (5 bases each). This CDR3 is built from 14 residues. The V end was cut by 7 bases, the J end by 2 bases, with 14 bases between. Germline V gives CDR1 MDHEN, CDR2 SYDVKM. The CDR3: CASTLGTRQETQYF. CDR3 nucleotides: TGTGCCAGCACCCTAGGGACCAGACAAGAGACCCAGTACTTC.

Details on this clonotype: A read error may account for a junction end that differs from germline. This chain uses TRBV6-6 with TRBJ1-1; D is uncertain. CDR3 length equals 13 residues. The V gene's germline CDR1 is MNHNY and CDR2 SVGAGI (reference sequence). CDR3 nucleotides: TGTGACAGCAGACGATGGGAGAACACTGAAGCTTTCTTT. It codes for CDSRRWENTEAFF.

Many counts were recorded for this clonotype. The CDR3 protein is CASSQVSDITDTQYF. The CDR3 nucleotides read TGCGCCAGCAGCCAAGTCTCGGACATCACAGATACGCAGTATTTT. The genes are TRBV4-1 and TRBJ2-3; D may be TRBD1 (5 bases). The CDR3 length is 15 residues. Germline CDR1 is MGHRA and CDR2 is YSYEKL. The V gene lost 1 base and the J gene lost 2 bases, with 10 bases spanning the gap.

This clonotype was observed once. J is TRBJ2-5 and V is TRBV6-1; 10 bases match TRBD1. Germline CDR1 MNHNS, CDR2 SASEGT. The CDR3 has 13 residues. CDR3 sequence reads: CACSRQGAETQYF. The CDR3 region has the DNA TGTGCTTGCAGCAGACAGGGGGCTGAGACCCAGTACTTC.

The chain recombines TRBV2 with TRBJ2-1; tentatively, D is TRBD1 (7 bases). CDR3 length: 16 amino acids. V was shortened by 3 bases and J by 10 bases, with 22 bases between the two germline ends. Germline V gene data show CDR1 as SNHLY and CDR2 as FYNNEI. The CDR3 DNA sequence: TGTGCCAGCAGTGACGACGGCAGGGGGGATGGCAAAGAGCAGTTCTTC. It translates to CASSDDGRGDGKEQFF. Full variable domain (outside the CDR3, taken from reference TRBV2 and TRBJ2-1): EPEVTQTPSHQVTQMGQEVILRCVPISNHLYFYWYRQILGQKVEFLVSFYNNEISEKSEIFDDQFSVERPDGSNFTLKIRSTKLEDSAMYFCASSDDGRGDGKEQFFGPGTRLTVL.

About this clonotype itself: Germline and junction disagree at one end, which may indicate a read error. The chain carries TRBV5-4 and TRBJ2-1, with 7 bases matching TRBD2. This CDR3 has 17 residues. CDR1 SGHNT and CDR2 YYREEE come from the germline V gene (reference sequence). This CDR3 is CASSPEAGTSPYIEQLF. The CDR3 bases are TGTGCCAGCAGCCCCGAAGCGGGAACAAGCCCCTACATTGAGCAGCTCTTC.

This clonotype was seen just once. Germline is not matched at one junction end, which may reflect a read error. The CDR3 DNA follows: TGTGCCAGCAATGAAAAGGAGGGCGATCCCTCCTACAATGAGCAGTTCTTC. Protein product: CASNEKEGDPSYNEQFF. The chain is built from TRBV2 and TRBJ2-1; maybe TRBD2 (6 bases). The CDR3 sequence is 17 residues long. Germline CDR1 is SNHLY and CDR2 is FYNNEI.

As concerns this clonotype: A much bigger clone sits one base away, suggesting this may be a read error. The chain couples TRBV5-1 to TRBJ2-1; the match to TRBD2 covers 11 bases. This CDR3 has 15 amino acids. Trimming cost V 7 bases and J 7 bases; bases outside gene matches: 10. Per germline, CDR1 SGHRS and CDR2 YFSETQ. CDR3 coding DNA: TGCGCCAGCTGTTTACTAGCGGGAGAAATTAATGAGCAGTTCTTC. Its protein is CASCLLAGEINEQFF. Full variable domain (rest looked up from reference TRBV5-1 and TRBJ2-1): KAGVTQTPRYLIKTRGQQVTLSCSPISGHRSVSWYQQTPGQGLQFLFEYFSETQRNKGNFPGRFSGRQFSNSRSEMNVSTLELGDSALYLCASCLLAGEINEQFFGPGTRLTVL.

Sample share makes this clonotype medium-sized. The V gene is TRBV28, the J gene TRBJ2-7; D possibly corresponds to TRBD2 (6 bases). Germline values: CDR1 MDHEN, CDR2 SYDVKM. The V gene lost 3 bases and the J gene lost 7 bases, with 13 bases spanning the gap. The CDR3 length is 13 residues. The CDR3 nucleotides read TGTGCCAGCAGTTTGGGGACGGCGGGAGAGCAGTACTTC. Its protein product is CASSLGTAGEQYF.

This clonotype occurred many times. The genes are TRBV10-2 and TRBJ2-3; no clear D gene. This CDR3 is built from 14 residues. CDR1 is WSHSY, CDR2 SAAADI, per germline. The V and J ends lost 9 bases and 1 base respectively, with 14 bases between them. CDR3 bases: TGCGCCAGTTCAGCCTTATCAGGCACAGATACGCAGTATTTT. It yields the protein CASSALSGTDTQYF.

As for this clonotype: Relative to the germline gene, one junction end is altered; a read error may explain this. J is TRBJ2-1 and V is TRBV13; D perhaps matches TRBD2 (6 bases). Germline V gene sequence: CDR1 PRHDT, CDR2 FYEKMQ (reference sequence). The CDR3 runs to 18 residues. The CDR3 sequence: CATSLQSSGWGTYNEQFF. The CDR3 DNA sequence: TGTGCCACCAGCTTACAGAGTAGCGGTTGGGGAACCTACAATGAGCAGTTCTTC.

This chain links TRBV5-1 with TRBJ1-2, with TRBD1 matching 8 bases. Germline CDR1 is SGHRS and CDR2 is YFSETQ. V dropped 5 bases and J dropped 12; count of bases not matched to a gene: 15. CDR3 length equals 14 residues. The DNA of the CDR3 is TGCGCCAGCAGTACCGGCTCGACAGGGGAAGGCCACACCTTC. Amino acid sequence: CASSTGSTGEGHTF.

About this clonotype itself: Its ends do not fully match the called genes, so a read error is possible. The chain couples TRBV4-2 to TRBJ1-6; TRBD1 might be the D (6 bases). CDR3 length: 15 amino acids. Germline V CDR1 and CDR2: LGHNA, YNFKEQ. The CDR3 nucleotides are TGTGTCAGCAGCCGCTTGGACAGTGAGAATTCACCTCTCCACTTT. Translating gives CVSSRLDSENSPLHF.

About this clonotype itself: One junction end does not reproduce the germline sequence, and a read error may be involved. This chain uses TRBV4-1 with TRBJ2-2, with D unresolved. CDR1 is MGHRA, CDR2 YSYEKL, per germline. The CDR3 loop spans 14 amino acids. The CDR3 coding sequence is TGTGCCAACAGCCAAGATCTGAACACCGGGGAGCTGTTTTTT. This encodes CANSQDLNTGELFF.

The gene calls are TRBV11-1 and TRBJ2-5, with D uncertain. Germline V gene data show CDR1 as SGHAT and CDR2 as FQDESV (reference sequence). The CDR3 consists of 16 residues. V was trimmed by 3 bases and J by 5 bases, leaving 19 bases between them. In DNA form, the CDR3 reads TGTGCCAGCAGCTTGGTCCGCGGTGGGGTCGTGGAGACCCAGTACTTC. Protein: CASSLVRGGVVETQYF.

This chain connects TRBV4-1 to TRBJ2-7, with D possibly being TRBD2 (6 bases). V lost 2 bases, J lost 10 bases, and 21 bases lay in between. The CDR3 covers 15 residues. Germline CDR1 is MGHRA and CDR2 is YSYEKL. The CDR3 is CASSQFRTSWGDQYF. The CDR3 DNA sequence: TGCGCCAGCAGCCAATTTAGGACAAGCTGGGGGGACCAGTACTTC.

A note on this clonotype: An end of the junction does not agree with germline; a read error may underlie this. V usage is TRBV12-3 or TRBV12-4 and J usage is TRBJ2-7; D is perhaps TRBD2 (5 bases). The CDR3 is 14 amino acids. The CDR3 DNA sequence: TGTGTCAGCAGTTTAGCGTTTGCGTCATACGAGCAGTACTTC. Protein product: CVSSLAFASYEQYF.

At least ten counts were recorded for this clonotype. This rearrangement joins TRBV28 to TRBJ1-1; D may be TRBD1 (5 bases). The CDR3 totals 13 residues. Germline CDR1 and CDR2: MDHEN and SYDVKM. V shed 6 bases and J shed 4 bases, with 12 bases lying between them. The CDR3 loop is CASRTTEVTEAFF. Here the CDR3 DNA reads TGTGCCAGCAGAACGACAGAAGTCACTGAAGCTTTCTTT.

The chain employs TRBV10-1 and TRBJ2-1; 7 nucleotides align to TRBD1. Germline V CDR1 and CDR2: WNHNN, SYGVQD (reference sequence). With 9 bases clipped from V and 4 bases from J, the junction kept 12 bases outside the gene matches. CDR3 length: 15 amino acids. The CDR3 loop is CARTDDRVPYNEQFF. The CDR3 DNA sequence: TGCGCCAGAACAGACGACAGGGTACCTTACAATGAGCAGTTCTTC.

This clonotype appeared many times. The chain has TRBV7-8 and TRBJ1-6; D is unclear. V lost 5 bases to trimming and J lost 9 bases, with 17 bases between them. Germline CDR1 SGHVS, CDR2 FQNEAQ. The CDR3 totals 15 residues. The chain's CDR3 is CASSVTGERASPLHF. The CDR3 region has the DNA TGTGCCAGCAGCGTAACTGGGGAGCGGGCTTCACCCCTCCACTTT.

Concerning this clonotype: A clone one base away is much larger, so this may be a read error. The chain links TRBV28 to TRBJ2-5; 11 bases are shared with TRBD1. Germline loops: CDR1 MDHEN, CDR2 SYDVKM. CDR3 length equals 15 residues. CDR3 in amino acids: CPSSLDRGHRETQYF. In DNA form, the CDR3 reads TGTCCCAGCAGTCTGGACAGGGGGCACAGAGAGACCCAGTACTTC.

As to this clonotype: Compared with germline, one end of the junction differs, possibly owing to a read error. The rearrangement joins TRBV7-8 to TRBJ2-1; 13 bases agree with TRBD2. Germline V lookup: CDR1 SGHVS, CDR2 FQNEAQ. The CDR3 runs 14 residues. CDR3 protein: CTSSSGLAGAEQFF. CDR3 in DNA: TGTACCAGCAGCTCAGGACTAGCGGGAGCGGAGCAGTTCTTC.

This clonotype has just a few counts. Sequence at one end of the junction differs from germline and may be a read error. The chain couples TRBV11-2 to TRBJ2-1, with a tentative D call TRBD2 (5 bases). CDR1 and CDR2 from the germline V gene are SGHAT and FQNNGV. This CDR3 contains 22 residues. This CDR3 reads CASSLSYRGPVKQVRPYNEQFF. The CDR3 DNA follows: TGTGCCAGCAGCCTCTCCTACCGGGGTCCCGTGAAGCAGGTTCGCCCCTATAATGAGCAGTTCTTC.